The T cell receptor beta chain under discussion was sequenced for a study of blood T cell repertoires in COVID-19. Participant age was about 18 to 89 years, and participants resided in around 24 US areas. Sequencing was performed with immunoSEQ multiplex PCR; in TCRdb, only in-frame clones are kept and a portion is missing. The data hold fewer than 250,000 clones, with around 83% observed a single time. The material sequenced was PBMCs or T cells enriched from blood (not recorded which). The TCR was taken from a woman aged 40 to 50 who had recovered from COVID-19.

CDR3 coding DNA: TGTGCCACCAGTGGGACTAGCGACTACAATGAGCAGTTCTTC. Protein: CATSGTSDYNEQFF. V gene TRBV24-1 combines with J gene TRBJ2-1, with 9 bases fitting TRBD2. The germline V gene has CDR1 KGHDR and CDR2 SFDVKD. The CDR3 runs 14 residues. Trimming cost V 5 bases and J 3 bases; bases outside gene matches: 1.